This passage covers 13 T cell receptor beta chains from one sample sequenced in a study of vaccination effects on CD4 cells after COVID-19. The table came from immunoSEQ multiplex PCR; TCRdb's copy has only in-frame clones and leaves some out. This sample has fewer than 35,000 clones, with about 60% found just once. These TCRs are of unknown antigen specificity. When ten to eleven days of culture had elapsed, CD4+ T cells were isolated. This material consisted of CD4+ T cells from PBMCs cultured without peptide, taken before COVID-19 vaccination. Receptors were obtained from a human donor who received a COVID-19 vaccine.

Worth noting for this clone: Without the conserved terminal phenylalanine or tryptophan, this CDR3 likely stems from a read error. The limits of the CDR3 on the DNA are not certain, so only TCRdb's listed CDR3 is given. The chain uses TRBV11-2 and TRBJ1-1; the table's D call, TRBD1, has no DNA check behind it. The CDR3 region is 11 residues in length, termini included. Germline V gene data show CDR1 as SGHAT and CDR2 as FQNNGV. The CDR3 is CASSLGTGPAL.

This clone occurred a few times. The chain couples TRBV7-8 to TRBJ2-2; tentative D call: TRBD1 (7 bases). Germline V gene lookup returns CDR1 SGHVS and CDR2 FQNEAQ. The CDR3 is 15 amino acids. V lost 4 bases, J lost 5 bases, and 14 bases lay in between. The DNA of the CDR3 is TGTGCCAGCAGCTACATCAGGGGGAGGACCGGGGAGCTGTTTTTT. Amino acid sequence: CASSYIRGRTGELFF.

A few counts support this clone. The CDR3 spells CASSLVFRAGGGQPQHF. In DNA, the CDR3 is TGTGCCAGCAGCTTAGTTTTTCGTGCGGGGGGCGGACAGCCCCAGCATTTT. The V gene is TRBV7-2, the J gene TRBJ1-5, with D possibly TRBD1 on 6 matching bases. The CDR3 contains 17 residues. CDR1 and CDR2 (germline): SGHTA, FQGNSA. V was cut by 1 base and J by 7 bases, with 20 bases left in between.

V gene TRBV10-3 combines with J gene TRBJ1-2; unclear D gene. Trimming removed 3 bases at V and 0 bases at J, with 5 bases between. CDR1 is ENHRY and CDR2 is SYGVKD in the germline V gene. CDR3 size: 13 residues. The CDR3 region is CAISESANYGYTF. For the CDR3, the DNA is TGTGCCATCAGTGAATCCGCTAACTATGGCTACACCTTC.

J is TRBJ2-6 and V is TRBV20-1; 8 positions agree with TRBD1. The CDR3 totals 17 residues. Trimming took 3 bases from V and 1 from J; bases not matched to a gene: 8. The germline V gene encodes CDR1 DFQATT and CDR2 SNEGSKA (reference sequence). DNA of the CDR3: TGCAGTGCTAGTGGAAGGGGACAGGCGTCTGGGGCCAACGTCCTGACTTTC. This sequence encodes CSASGRGQASGANVLTF.

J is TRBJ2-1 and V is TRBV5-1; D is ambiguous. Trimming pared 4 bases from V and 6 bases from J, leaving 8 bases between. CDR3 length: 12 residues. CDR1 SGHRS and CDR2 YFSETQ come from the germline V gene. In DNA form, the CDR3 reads TGCGCCAGCAGCGATTCCGGCAATGAGCAGTTCTTC. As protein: CASSDSGNEQFF. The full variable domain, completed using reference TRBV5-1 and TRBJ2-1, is KAGVTQTPRYLIKTRGQQVTLSCSPISGHRSVSWYQQTPGQGLQFLFEYFSETQRNKGNFPGRFSGRQFSNSRSEMNVSTLELGDSALYLCASSDSGNEQFFGPGTRLTVL.

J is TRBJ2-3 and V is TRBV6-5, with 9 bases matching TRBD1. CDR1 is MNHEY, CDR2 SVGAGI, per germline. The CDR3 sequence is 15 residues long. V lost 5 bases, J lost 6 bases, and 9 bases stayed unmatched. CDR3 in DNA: TGTGCCAGCAGTACCGGGACAGGGTTTCGGGATACGCAGTATTTT. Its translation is CASSTGTGFRDTQYF.

CDR3 nucleotides: TGTGCCAGCAGTTTAGTGGGACAGGGATCCTATGGCTACACCTTC. The encoded protein is CASSLVGQGSYGYTF. The chain combines TRBV6-5 with TRBJ1-2, with TRBD1 identical over 9 bases. The CDR3 has 15 residues. V lost 4 bases and J lost 4; bases outside the gene matches: 7. The germline V gene encodes CDR1 MNHEY and CDR2 SVGAGI.

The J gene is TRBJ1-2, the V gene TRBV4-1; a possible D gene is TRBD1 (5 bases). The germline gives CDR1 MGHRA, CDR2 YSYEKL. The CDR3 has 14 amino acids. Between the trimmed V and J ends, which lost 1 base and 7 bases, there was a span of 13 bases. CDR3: CASSQAGANPGYTF. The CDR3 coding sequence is TGCGCCAGCAGCCAAGCCGGGGCCAACCCTGGCTACACCTTC.

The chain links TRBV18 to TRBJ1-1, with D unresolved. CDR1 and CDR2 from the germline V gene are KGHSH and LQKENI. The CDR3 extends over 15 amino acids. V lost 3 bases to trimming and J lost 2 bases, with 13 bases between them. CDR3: CASSPGVPGNTEAFF. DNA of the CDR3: TGTGCCAGCTCACCGGGTGTACCTGGTAACACTGAAGCTTTCTTT.

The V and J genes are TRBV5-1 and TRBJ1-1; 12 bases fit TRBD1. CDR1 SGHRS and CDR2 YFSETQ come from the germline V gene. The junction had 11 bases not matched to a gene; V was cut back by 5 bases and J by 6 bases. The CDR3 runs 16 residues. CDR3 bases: TGCGCCAGCAGGACCGGGACAGGGGGCCTAGGAGCTGAAGCTTTCTTT. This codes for CASRTGTGGLGAEAFF. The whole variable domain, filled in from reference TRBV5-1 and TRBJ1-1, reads KAGVTQTPRYLIKTRGQQVTLSCSPISGHRSVSWYQQTPGQGLQFLFEYFSETQRNKGNFPGRFSGRQFSNSRSEMNVSTLELGDSALYLCASRTGTGGLGAEAFFGQGTRLTVV.

This CDR3 is CASGTRTAGNTIYF. The CDR3 DNA follows: TGTGCTAGTGGTACCAGGACAGCTGGAAACACCATATATTTT. This chain uses TRBV12-5 with TRBJ1-3, with D perhaps matching TRBD1 (6 bases). V lost 5 bases, J lost 2 bases, and 10 bases lay in between. This CDR3 has 14 amino acids. CDR1 and CDR2 from the germline V gene are LGHNT and FRNRAP.

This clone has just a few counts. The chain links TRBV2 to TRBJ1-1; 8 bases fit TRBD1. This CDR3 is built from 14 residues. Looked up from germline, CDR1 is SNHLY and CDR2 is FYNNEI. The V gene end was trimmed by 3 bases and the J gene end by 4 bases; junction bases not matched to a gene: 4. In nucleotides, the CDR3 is TGTGCCAGCAGTGAGCTGACAGGGGCCACTGAAGCTTTCTTT. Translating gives CASSELTGATEAFF.